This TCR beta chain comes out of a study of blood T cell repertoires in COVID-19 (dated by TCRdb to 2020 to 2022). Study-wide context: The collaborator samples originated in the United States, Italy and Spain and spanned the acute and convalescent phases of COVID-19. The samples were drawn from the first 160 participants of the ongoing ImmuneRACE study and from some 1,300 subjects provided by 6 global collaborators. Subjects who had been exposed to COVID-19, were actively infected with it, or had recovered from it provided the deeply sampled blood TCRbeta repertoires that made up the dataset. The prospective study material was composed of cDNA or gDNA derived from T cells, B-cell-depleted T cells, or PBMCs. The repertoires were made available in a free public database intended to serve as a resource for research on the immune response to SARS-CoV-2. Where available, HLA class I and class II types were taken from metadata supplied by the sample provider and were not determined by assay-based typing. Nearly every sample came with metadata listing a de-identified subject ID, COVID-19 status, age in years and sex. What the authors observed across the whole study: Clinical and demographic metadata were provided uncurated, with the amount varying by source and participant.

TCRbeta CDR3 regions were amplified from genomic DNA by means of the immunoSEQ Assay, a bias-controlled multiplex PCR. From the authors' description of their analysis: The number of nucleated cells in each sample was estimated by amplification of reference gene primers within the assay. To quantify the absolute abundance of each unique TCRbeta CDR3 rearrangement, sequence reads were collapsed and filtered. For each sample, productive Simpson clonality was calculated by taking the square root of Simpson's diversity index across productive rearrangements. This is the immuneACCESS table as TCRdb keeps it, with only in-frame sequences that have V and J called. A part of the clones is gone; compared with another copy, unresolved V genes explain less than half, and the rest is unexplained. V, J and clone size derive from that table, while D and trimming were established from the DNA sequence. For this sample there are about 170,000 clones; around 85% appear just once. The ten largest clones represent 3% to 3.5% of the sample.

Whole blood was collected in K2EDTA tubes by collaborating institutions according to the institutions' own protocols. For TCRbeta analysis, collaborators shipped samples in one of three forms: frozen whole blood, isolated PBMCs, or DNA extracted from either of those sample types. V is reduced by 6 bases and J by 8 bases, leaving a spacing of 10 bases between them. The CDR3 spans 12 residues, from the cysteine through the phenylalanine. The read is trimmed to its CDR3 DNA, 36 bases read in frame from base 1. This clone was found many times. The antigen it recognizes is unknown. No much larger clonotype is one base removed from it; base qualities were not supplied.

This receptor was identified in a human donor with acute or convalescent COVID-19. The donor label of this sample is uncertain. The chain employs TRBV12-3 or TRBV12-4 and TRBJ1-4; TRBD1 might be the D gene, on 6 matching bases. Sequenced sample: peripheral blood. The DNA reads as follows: TGTGCCAGCAGGGACAGCCCCGAAAAACTGTTTTTT. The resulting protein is CASRDSPEKLFF.